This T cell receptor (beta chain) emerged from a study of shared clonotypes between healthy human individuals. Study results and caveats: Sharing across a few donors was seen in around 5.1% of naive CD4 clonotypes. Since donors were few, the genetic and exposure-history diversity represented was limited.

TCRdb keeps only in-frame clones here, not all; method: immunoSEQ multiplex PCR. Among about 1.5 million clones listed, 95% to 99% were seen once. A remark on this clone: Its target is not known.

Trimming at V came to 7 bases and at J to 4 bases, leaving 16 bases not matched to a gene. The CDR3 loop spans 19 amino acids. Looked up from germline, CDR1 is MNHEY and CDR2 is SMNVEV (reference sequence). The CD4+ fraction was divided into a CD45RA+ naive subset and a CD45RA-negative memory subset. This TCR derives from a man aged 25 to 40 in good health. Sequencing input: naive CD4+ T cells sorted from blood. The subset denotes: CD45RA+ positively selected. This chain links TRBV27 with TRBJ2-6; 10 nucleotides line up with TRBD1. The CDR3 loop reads CASKERDRGPSLGANVLTF. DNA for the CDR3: TGTGCCAGCAAAGAGAGGGACAGGGGACCCTCTCTGGGGGCCAACGTCCTGACTTTC.